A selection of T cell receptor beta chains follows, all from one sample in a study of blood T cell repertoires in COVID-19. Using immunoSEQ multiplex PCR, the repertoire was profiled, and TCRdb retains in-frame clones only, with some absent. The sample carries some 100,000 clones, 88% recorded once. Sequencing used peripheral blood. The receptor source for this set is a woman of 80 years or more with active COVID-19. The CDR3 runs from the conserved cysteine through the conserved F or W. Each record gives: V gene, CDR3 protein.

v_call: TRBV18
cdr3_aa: CASSRTSGDDTQYF

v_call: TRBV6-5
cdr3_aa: CASTGSRGFISPLHF

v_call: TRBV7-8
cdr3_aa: CASSPTSGAVSGEQYF

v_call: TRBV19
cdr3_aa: CASSEGTGNSVGYTF

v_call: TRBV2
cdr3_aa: CASSEAGAGYEQYF

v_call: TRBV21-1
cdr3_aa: CASSNRGQGGQSNQPQHF

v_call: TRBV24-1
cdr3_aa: CATSDPTAASGYEQYF

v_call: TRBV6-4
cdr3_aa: CASSAGPYEQYF

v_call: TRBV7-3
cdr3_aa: CASSLNRAGPNTGELFF

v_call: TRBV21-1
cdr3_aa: CASSGQGGQFF

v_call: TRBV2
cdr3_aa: CASSEFTGVRDEQFF

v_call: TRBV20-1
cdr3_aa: CSASRLAGVEQFF

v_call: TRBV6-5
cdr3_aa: CASSRQGAREQYF

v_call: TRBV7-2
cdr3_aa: CASSYLAANYGYTF

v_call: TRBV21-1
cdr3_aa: CASSKVWGLAAYQETQYF

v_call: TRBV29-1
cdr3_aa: CSAQGLHDNEQFF

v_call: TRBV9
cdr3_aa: CASSGEGLGRGRDEQFF

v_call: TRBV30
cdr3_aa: CAWSATGKGYTF

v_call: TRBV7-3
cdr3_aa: CASSLTLAGGLNTGELFF

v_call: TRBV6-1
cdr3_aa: CASSEALVQGQETQYF

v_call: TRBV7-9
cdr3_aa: CASSPRTGDYGYTF

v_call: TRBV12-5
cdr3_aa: CASGLGVAGGIQETQYF

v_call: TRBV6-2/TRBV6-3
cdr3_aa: CASSKQGPGANVLTF